This is a list of T cell receptor beta chains from one sample in a study of blood T cell repertoires in COVID-19. Here immunoSEQ multiplex PCR was the method, and the copy in TCRdb shows in-frame clones only, minus some. The sample records about 210,000 clones, around 86% being singletons. Sequenced: PBMCs or T cells enriched from blood (not recorded which). The source of these receptors is a man aged 25-40 years in a cohort exposed to, infected with or recovered from COVID-19 (not recorded which). The CDR3 runs from the conserved cysteine through the conserved F or W. The D gene is left open where the match is weak. The size field is filled for only some rows; it gives once, few, many or a size class.

>TRBD1|TRBV9|TRBJ1-6|-
TGTGCCAGCAGCTTCACCCCGGGAGGACAGGGAGGGATTAGTAATTCACCCCTCCACTTT
CASSFTPGGQGGISNSPLHF
>-|TRBV28|TRBJ1-1|-
TGTGCCAGCCCAGCCGGGGATAGTATGAACACTGAAGCTTTCTTT
CASPAGDSMNTEAFF
>-|TRBV19|TRBJ2-7|-
TGTGCCAGTAGTGCTCATATTAGGAGCTCCTACGAGCAGTACTTC
CASSAHIRSSYEQYF
>TRBD1|TRBV3-1/TRBV3-2|TRBJ1-2|-
TGTGCCAGCAGCCAAGTGGGACAGTATTATGGCTACACCTTC
CASSQVGQYYGYTF
>-|TRBV9|TRBJ1-2|-
TGTGCCAGCAGCGTAGATGGGGAGGGCTATGGCTACACCTTC
CASSVDGEGYGYTF
>-|TRBV29-1|TRBJ2-7|once
TGCAGCGTCCGCCAGGACAACGAGCAGTACTTC
CSVRQDNEQYF
>TRBD1|TRBV18|TRBJ2-7|-
TGTGCCAGCTCACCGGGGGACAGAGAGCAGTACTTC
CASSPGDREQYF
>-|TRBV28|TRBJ1-3|-
TGTGCCAGTATCGAGGGTAGTGCTGGAAACACCATATATTTT
CASIEGSAGNTIYF
>TRBD1|TRBV7-3|TRBJ1-1|-
TGTGCCAGCAGCCTCGGACAGGGTTACACTGAAGCTTTCTTT
CASSLGQGYTEAFF
>-|TRBV28|TRBJ1-5|-
TGTGCCAGCAGTTTATGGGGGGTTGCGGCAGGGGATAGCAATCAGCCCCAGCATTTT
CASSLWGVAAGDSNQPQHF
>-|TRBV11-2|TRBJ2-5|-
TGTGCCAGCAGCTCCGTAACTAGCACCAACCAAGAGACCCAGTACTTC
CASSSVTSTNQETQYF
>-|TRBV7-6|TRBJ2-1|-
TGTGCCAGCAGCCAACTTTTCAACGCCAACCCTCCCTACAATGAGCAGTTCTTC
CASSQLFNANPPYNEQFF
>TRBD1|TRBV5-1|TRBJ1-4|-
TGCGCCAGCAGCTTTCGCGGACAGGGGAATGAAAAACTGTTTTTT
CASSFRGQGNEKLFF
>-|TRBV5-6|TRBJ1-1|-
TGTGCCAGCAGCATAGGGGGGGACTATATGAACACTGAAGCTTTCTTT
CASSIGGDYMNTEAFF
>TRBD1|TRBV10-3|TRBJ2-7|-
TGTGCCATCAGAAGAAAGATACCGGGACAGCGGAACATCTACGAGCAGTACTTC
CAIRRKIPGQRNIYEQYF
>TRBD2|TRBV27|TRBJ2-5|once
TGTGCCAGCAGTACCCTACTAGCGGGAGTATCAGAGACCCAGTACTTC
CASSTLLAGVSETQYF
>TRBD2|TRBV7-6|TRBJ2-2|-
TGTGCCAGCAGCTTAGTAATCCTAGCGGGACTCTACCGGAACACCGGGGAGCTGTTTTTT
CASSLVILAGLYRNTGELFF
>TRBD1|TRBV27|TRBJ2-1|-
TGTGCCAGCAACTGGGGACAGGGGGCCAGGCATGAGCAGTTCTTC
CASNWGQGARHEQFF
>-|TRBV7-2|TRBJ2-1|-
TGTGCCAGCAGCTTAGTGAGTTACGGTGAGCAGTTCTTC
CASSLVSYGEQFF
>-|TRBV3-1/TRBV3-2|TRBJ1-5|-
TGTGCCAGCAGCCAAGCGACAGATCCGCCCCAGCATTTT
CASSQATDPPQHF
>TRBD2|TRBV5-1|TRBJ2-3|-
TGCGCCAGCAGACTGGCATCGGCGGGAGAACAATATTTT
CASRLASAGEQYF
>-|TRBV5-6|TRBJ2-1|-
TGTGCCAGCAGCACTGACAGGCTCGGCAATGAGCAGTTCTTC
CASSTDRLGNEQFF
>-|TRBV7-2|TRBJ1-2|-
TGTGCCAGCAGCTTAGTTTACAGGAGACAGGGCTACACCTTC
CASSLVYRRQGYTF
>-|TRBV7-9|TRBJ2-7|-
TGTGCCAGCAGCTTAACTTTCGAGCAGTACTTC
CASSLTFEQYF
>-|TRBV7-3|TRBJ2-3|-
TGTGCCAGCAGCTTAATAGGCGGGACTAGCACAGATACGCAGTATTTT
CASSLIGGTSTDTQYF